A selection of T cell receptor beta chains follows, all from one sample in a study of Ad26.COV2.S vaccination and SARS-CoV-2 variants. TCRdb's copy holds only in-frame clones and misses some; the assay was immunoSEQ multiplex PCR. The sample lists roughly 400,000 clones; around 91% were seen once. The sample consisted of peripheral blood, taken in a trial of Ad26.COV2.S vaccine versus placebo. These receptors came from a person aged 18-65 years who received the Ad26.COV2.S COVID-19 vaccine or a placebo. Each CDR3 is given with its conserved first and last residue. Fields, in order: V gene, CDR3 protein.

v_call: TRBV3-1/TRBV3-2
cdr3_aa: CASSRGSYEQYF

v_call: TRBV15
cdr3_aa: CATSHGTGEYEQYF

v_call: TRBV12-3/TRBV12-4
cdr3_aa: CASSLGEKLFF

v_call: TRBV7-8
cdr3_aa: CTSSPVGALNQPQHF

v_call: TRBV10-3
cdr3_aa: CAISESTGIQETQYF

v_call: TRBV28
cdr3_aa: CASKPTGALHSGANVLTF

v_call: TRBV5-1
cdr3_aa: CASSLEGILNTEAFF

v_call: TRBV6-1
cdr3_aa: CASSEVYWGTGREKLFF

v_call: TRBV27
cdr3_aa: CASSFIAGVLDEQYF

v_call: TRBV10-1
cdr3_aa: CASSEKATRERLGYGYTF

v_call: TRBV7-2
cdr3_aa: CASSPTGGVGLAFF

v_call: TRBV28
cdr3_aa: CASSTWTGKMNTEAFF

v_call: TRBV6-2/TRBV6-3
cdr3_aa: CASSYSRVGGEQYF

v_call: TRBV5-6
cdr3_aa: CASSFGRGLTEAFF

v_call: TRBV11-2
cdr3_aa: CASSFLAGGWGSTDTQYF

v_call: TRBV9
cdr3_aa: CASSGQGDTEAFF

v_call: TRBV7-8
cdr3_aa: CASSLRTGGYEQYF

v_call: TRBV28
cdr3_aa: CASSPSGGAGTTEAFF

v_call: TRBV19
cdr3_aa: CASSSPRDGNTEAFF

v_call: TRBV9
cdr3_aa: CASSPAPTGGGEKLFF

v_call: TRBV6-2/TRBV6-3
cdr3_aa: CASSYSSGAGSYFYSEQFF

v_call: TRBV5-6
cdr3_aa: CASRSTAGGPGELFF

v_call: TRBV7-3
cdr3_aa: CASSSGSGETQYF

v_call: TRBV4-1
cdr3_aa: CASSLPPAGAYEQYF

v_call: TRBV4-2
cdr3_aa: CASSPNLAPSSYNEQFF

v_call: TRBV29-1
cdr3_aa: CSVGQGTDYNEQFF

v_call: TRBV2
cdr3_aa: CASLGRVGELFF

v_call: TRBV7-7
cdr3_aa: CASSPGGQGVVRKETQYF